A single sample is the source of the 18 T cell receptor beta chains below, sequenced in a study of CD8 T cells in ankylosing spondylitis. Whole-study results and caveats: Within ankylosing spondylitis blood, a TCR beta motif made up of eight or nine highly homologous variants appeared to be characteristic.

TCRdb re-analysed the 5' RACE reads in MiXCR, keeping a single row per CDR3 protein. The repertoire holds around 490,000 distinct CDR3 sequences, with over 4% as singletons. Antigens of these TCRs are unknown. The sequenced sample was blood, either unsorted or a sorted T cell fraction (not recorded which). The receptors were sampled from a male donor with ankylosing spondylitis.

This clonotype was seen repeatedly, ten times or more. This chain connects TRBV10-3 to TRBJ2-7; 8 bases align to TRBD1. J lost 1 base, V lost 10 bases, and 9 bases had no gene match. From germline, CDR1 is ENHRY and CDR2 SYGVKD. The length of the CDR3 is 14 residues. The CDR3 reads CATFPGTGSYEQYF. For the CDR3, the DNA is TGTGCCACATTTCCAGGGACAGGTTCCTACGAGCAGTACTTC.

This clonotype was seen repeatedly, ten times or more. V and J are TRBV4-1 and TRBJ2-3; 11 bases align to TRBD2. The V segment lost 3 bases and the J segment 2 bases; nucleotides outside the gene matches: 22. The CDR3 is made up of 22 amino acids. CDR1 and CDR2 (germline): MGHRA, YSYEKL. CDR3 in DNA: TGCGCCAGCAGCCACTCCAACATCCCCTTGGTAGCGGGGGGGCGAGACACAGATACGCAGTATTTT. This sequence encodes CASSHSNIPLVAGGRDTDTQYF.

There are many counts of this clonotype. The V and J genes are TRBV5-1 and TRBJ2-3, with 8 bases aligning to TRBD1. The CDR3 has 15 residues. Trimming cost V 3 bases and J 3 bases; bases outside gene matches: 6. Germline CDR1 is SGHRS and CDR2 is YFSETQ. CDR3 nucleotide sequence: TGCGCCAGCAGCTACGGACAGGGAAGGACAGATACGCAGTATTTT. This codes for CASSYGQGRTDTQYF.

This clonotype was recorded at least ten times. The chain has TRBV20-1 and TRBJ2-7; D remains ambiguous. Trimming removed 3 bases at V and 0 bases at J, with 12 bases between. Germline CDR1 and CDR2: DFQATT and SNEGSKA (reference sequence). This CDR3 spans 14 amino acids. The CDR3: CSARFAVSSYEQYF. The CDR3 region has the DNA TGCAGTGCTAGGTTTGCGGTTAGCTCCTACGAGCAGTACTTC.

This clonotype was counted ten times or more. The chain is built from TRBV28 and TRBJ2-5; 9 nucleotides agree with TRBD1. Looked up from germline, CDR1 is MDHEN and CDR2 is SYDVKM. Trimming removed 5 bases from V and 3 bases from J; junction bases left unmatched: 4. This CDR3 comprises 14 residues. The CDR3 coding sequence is TGTGCCAGCAGTCCGACAGGGGGTAAAGAGACCCAGTACTTC. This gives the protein CASSPTGGKETQYF. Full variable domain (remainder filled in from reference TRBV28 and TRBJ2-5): DVKVTQSSRYLVKRTGEKVFLECVQDMDHENMFWYRQDPGLGLRLIYFSYDVKMKEKGDIPEGYSVSREKKERFSLILESASTNQTSMYLCASSPTGGKETQYFGPGTRLLVL.

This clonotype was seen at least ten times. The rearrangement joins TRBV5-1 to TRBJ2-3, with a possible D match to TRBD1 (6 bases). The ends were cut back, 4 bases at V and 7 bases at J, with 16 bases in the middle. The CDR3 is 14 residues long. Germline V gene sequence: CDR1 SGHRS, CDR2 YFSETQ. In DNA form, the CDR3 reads TGCGCCAGCAGCCTCCTAGACAGGTCCAATACGCAGTATTTT. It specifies CASSLLDRSNTQYF.

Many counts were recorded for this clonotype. Here the CDR3 DNA reads TGTGCCAGCAGCCTTTGGAGCTATGGCTACACCTTC. Its protein product is CASSLWSYGYTF. The chain employs TRBV28 and TRBJ1-2; D unresolved. The CDR3 is 12 residues long. Germline V CDR1 and CDR2: MDHEN, SYDVKM. V shed 6 bases and J shed 4 bases, with 9 bases lying between them.

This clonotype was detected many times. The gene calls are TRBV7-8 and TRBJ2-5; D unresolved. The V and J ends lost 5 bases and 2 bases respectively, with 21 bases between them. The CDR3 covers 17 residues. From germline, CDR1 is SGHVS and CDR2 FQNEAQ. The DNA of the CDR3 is TGTGCCAGCAGCCTCAGACCTGGGCTTTATGGGCAAGAGACCCAGTACTTC. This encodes CASSLRPGLYGQETQYF. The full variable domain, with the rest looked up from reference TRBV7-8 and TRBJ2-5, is GAGVSQSPRYKVAKRGQDVALRCDPISGHVSLFWYQQALGQGPEFLTYFQNEAQLDKSGLPSDRFFAERPEGSVSTLKIQRTQQEDSAVYLCASSLRPGLYGQETQYFGPGTRLLVL.

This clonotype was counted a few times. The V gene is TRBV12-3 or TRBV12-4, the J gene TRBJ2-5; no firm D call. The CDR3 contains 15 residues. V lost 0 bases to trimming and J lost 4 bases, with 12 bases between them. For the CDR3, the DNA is TGTGCCAGCAGTTTAGCTTTGGGTTCGGCAGAGACCCAGTACTTC. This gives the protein CASSLALGSAETQYF.

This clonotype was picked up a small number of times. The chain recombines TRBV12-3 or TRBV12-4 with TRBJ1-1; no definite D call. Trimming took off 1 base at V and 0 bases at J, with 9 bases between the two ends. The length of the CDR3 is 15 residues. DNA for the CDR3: TGTGCCAGCAGTTTAGTCCCCAGAGTGAACACTGAAGCTTTCTTT. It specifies CASSLVPRVNTEAFF.

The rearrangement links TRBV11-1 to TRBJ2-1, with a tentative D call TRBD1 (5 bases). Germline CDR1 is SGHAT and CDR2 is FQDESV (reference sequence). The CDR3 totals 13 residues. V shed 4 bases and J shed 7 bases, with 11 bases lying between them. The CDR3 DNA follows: TGTGCCAGCAGCTCCCGGGCAGGGAATGAGCAGTTCTTC. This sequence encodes CASSSRAGNEQFF.

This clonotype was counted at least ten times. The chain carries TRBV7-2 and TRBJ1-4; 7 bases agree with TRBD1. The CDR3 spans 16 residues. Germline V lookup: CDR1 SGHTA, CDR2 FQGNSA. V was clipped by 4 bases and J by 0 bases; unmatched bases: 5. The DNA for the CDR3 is TGTGCCAGCAGCTCGGGACAGATTGCAACTAATGAAAAACTGTTTTTT. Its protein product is CASSSGQIATNEKLFF.

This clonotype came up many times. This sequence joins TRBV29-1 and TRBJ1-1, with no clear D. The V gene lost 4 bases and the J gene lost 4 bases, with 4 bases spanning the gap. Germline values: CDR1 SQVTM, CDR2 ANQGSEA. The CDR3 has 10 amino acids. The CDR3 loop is CSVVTTEAFF. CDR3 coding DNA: TGCAGCGTTGTGACCACTGAAGCTTTCTTT. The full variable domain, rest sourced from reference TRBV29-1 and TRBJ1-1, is SAVISQKPSRDICQRGTSLTIQCQVDSQVTMMFWYRQQPGQSLTLIATANQGSEATYESGFVIDKFPISRPNLTFSTLTVSNMSPEDSSIYLCSVVTTEAFFGQGTRLTVV.

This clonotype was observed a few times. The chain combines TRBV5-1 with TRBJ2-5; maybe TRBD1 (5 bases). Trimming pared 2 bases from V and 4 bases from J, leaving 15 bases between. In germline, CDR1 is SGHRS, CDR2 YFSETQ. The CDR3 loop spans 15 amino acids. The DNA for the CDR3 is TGCGCCAGCAGCTTTACCAGGGATCCCAGAGAGACCCAGTACTTC. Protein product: CASSFTRDPRETQYF.

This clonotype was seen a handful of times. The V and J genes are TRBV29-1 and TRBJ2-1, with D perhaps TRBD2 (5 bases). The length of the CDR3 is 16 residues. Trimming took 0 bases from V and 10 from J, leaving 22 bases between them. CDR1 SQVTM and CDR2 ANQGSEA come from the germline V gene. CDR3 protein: CSVEDAGRALRGEQFF. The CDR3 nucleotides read TGCAGCGTTGAAGATGCGGGTCGCGCCTTACGGGGAGAGCAGTTCTTC.

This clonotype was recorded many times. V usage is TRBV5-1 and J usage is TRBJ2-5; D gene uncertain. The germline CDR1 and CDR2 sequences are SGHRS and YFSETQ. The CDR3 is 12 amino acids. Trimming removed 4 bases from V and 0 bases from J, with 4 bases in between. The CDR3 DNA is TGCGCCAGCAGCCCGTACCAAGAGACCCAGTACTTC. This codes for CASSPYQETQYF.

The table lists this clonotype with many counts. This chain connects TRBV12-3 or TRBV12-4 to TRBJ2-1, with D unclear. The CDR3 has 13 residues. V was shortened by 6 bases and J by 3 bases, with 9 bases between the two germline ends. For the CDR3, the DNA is TGTGCCAGCAGACGTTGGGGCTACAATGAGCAGTTCTTC. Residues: CASRRWGYNEQFF.

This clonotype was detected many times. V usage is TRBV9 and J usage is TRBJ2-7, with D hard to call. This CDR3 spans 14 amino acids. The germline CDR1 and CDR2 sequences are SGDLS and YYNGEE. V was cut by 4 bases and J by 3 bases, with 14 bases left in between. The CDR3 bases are TGTGCCAGCAGCACCGACCCGCTTGACTACGAGCAGTACTTC. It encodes CASSTDPLDYEQYF.